These 17 T cell receptor beta chains were sequenced from one sample in a study of cytomegalovirus exposure and HLA in healthy donors. The PCR used 60 Vbeta and 13 Jbeta primers. Generated by immunoSEQ multiplex PCR, the TCRdb table keeps only in-frame clones and is missing some. The sample has approximately 190,000 clones, 82% seen once. Input material: PBMCs. The source is a woman aged 45-60 years in good health and CMV-seropositive.

This clone has only a few counts. V gene TRBV19 combines with J gene TRBJ2-1; the match to TRBD2 covers 12 bases. CDR3 length equals 16 residues. Looked up from germline, CDR1 is LNHDA and CDR2 is SQIVND (reference sequence). J was trimmed by 4 bases and V by 5 bases; bases with no gene match: 6. The DNA for the CDR3 is TGTGCCAGTAGTCTAGCGGGGGGGGCCGGGTACAATGAGCAGTTCTTC. Its protein product is CASSLAGGAGYNEQFF.

This clone was observed once. This chain links TRBV9 with TRBJ1-3, with TRBD1 identical over 7 bases. V trimming: 4 bases; J trimming: 0 bases; junction bases outside the gene matches: 13. Germline assignment: CDR1 SGDLS and CDR2 YYNGEE. The CDR3 loop spans 18 amino acids. Here the CDR3 reads CASSSRTGPMPSGNTIYF. The CDR3 DNA follows: TGTGCCAGCAGCTCCAGGACAGGACCGATGCCCTCTGGAAACACCATATATTTT.

The chain employs TRBV5-1 and TRBJ2-2, with a weak D call TRBD1 (5 bases). CDR1 SGHRS and CDR2 YFSETQ come from the germline V gene. This CDR3 region has 15 residues. The V gene lost 0 bases and the J gene lost 9 bases, with 15 bases spanning the gap. CDR3 region: CASSLEGAAGRELFF. The CDR3, as DNA: TGCGCCAGCAGCTTGGAAGGGGCGGCCGGCCGGGAGCTGTTTTTT.

The chain carries TRBV10-2 and TRBJ2-1; 11 positions match TRBD2. From germline, CDR1 is WSHSY and CDR2 SAAADI. Losses at the gene ends were 5 bases for V and 4 bases for J; bases not matched to a gene: 19. There are 20 residues in the CDR3. The CDR3 loop is CASSPRTRGASGGLYNEQFF. The CDR3 DNA follows: TGCGCCAGCAGTCCTCGAACCCGAGGGGCTAGCGGGGGGCTGTACAATGAGCAGTTCTTC.

This clone was counted a single time. The gene calls are TRBV14 and TRBJ2-7; TRBD1 matches at 7 bases. V shed 4 bases and J 3 bases; nucleotides not matched to a gene: 9. CDR3 length: 15 residues. Germline assignment: CDR1 SGHDN and CDR2 FVKESK. The CDR3: CASSPQPGQRYEQYF. CDR3 coding DNA: TGTGCCAGCAGCCCTCAACCGGGACAGCGCTACGAGCAGTACTTC.

V gene TRBV11-2 combines with J gene TRBJ2-5; 8 bases agree with TRBD1. The CDR3 spans 13 residues. Germline V gene sequence: CDR1 SGHAT, CDR2 FQNNGV. Germline trimming cut 4 bases from V and 5 bases from J; bases unmatched to any gene: 3. CDR3: CASSSGGAETQYF. CDR3 nucleotide sequence: TGTGCCAGCAGCTCAGGGGGCGCGGAGACCCAGTACTTC.

This chain connects TRBV18 to TRBJ2-1, with 7 bases aligning to TRBD1. Trimming at V came to 1 base and at J to 5 bases, leaving 5 bases not matched to a gene. Germline V gene data show CDR1 as KGHSH and CDR2 as LQKENI. The length of the CDR3 is 15 residues. CDR3 nucleotide sequence: TGTGCCAGCTCACCACAAGTGACAGGGAACAATGAGCAGTTCTTC. Residues: CASSPQVTGNNEQFF.

The gene calls are TRBV6-1 and TRBJ2-1; TRBD2 is a possible D gene (6 bases). V was shortened by 1 base and J by 2 bases, with 12 bases between the two germline ends. Germline assignment: CDR1 MNHNS and CDR2 SASEGT. The CDR3 consists of 16 residues. The CDR3 spells CASSEGRGPPYNEQFF. The CDR3 DNA reads TGTGCCAGCAGTGAAGGGAGGGGACCCCCCTACAATGAGCAGTTCTTC.

The chain employs TRBV5-1 and TRBJ2-1, with D possibly being TRBD2 (5 bases). Per germline, CDR1 SGHRS and CDR2 YFSETQ. The CDR3 runs to 15 residues. Deletions cut 0 bases from V and 8 bases from J, with 15 bases between. CDR3 amino acids: CASSLGGTRLDEQFF. The CDR3 DNA sequence: TGCGCCAGCAGCTTGGGGGGAACTAGGTTGGATGAGCAGTTCTTC.

This clone has just a few counts. The chain recombines TRBV5-6 with TRBJ2-3; 10 positions agree with TRBD2. The CDR3 sequence is 17 residues long. From germline, CDR1 is SGHDT and CDR2 YYEEEE. Trimming cost V 0 bases and J 4 bases; bases outside gene matches: 8. The CDR3 DNA reads as TGTGCCAGCAGCTTGGGTGGTAGCGGGGGGCTGGCAGATACGCAGTATTTT. It encodes CASSLGGSGGLADTQYF. Based on the CDR3 plus reference TRBV5-6 and TRBJ2-3, the full variable domain is DAGVTQSPTHLIKTRGQQVTLRCSPKSGHDTVSWYQQALGQGPQFIFQYYEEEERQRGNFPDRFSGHQFPNYSSELNVNALLLGDSALYLCASSLGGSGGLADTQYFGPGTRLTVL.

As for this clone: This likely comes from a read error, as the CDR3 has no conserved phenylalanine or tryptophan at its end. CDR3 sequence reads: CASSSDRGGYGYTL. CDR3 in DNA: TGTGCCAGCAGTTCCGACAGGGGAGGGTATGGCTACACCCTC. The rearrangement uses TRBV7-2 and TRBJ1-2; 8 positions match TRBD1. V was pared by 6 bases and J by 5 bases, with 8 bases of the junction left unmatched. The V gene's germline CDR1 is SGHTA and CDR2 FQGNSA. The CDR3 totals 14 residues.

The chain employs TRBV4-3 and TRBJ2-7; 11 nucleotides line up with TRBD1. The CDR3 runs 16 residues. CDR1 is LGHNA and CDR2 is YSLEER in the germline V gene. Trimming at V came to 4 bases and at J to 6 bases, leaving 11 bases not matched to a gene. CDR3 residues: CASSPGGQGVLGEQYF. The CDR3, as DNA: TGCGCCAGCAGCCCAGGGGGACAGGGGGTCCTGGGCGAGCAGTACTTC.

The V call is TRBV2, the J call TRBJ1-6; a weak D match, TRBD1 (5 bases). Germline V gene data show CDR1 as SNHLY and CDR2 as FYNNEI. The CDR3 is 14 residues long. Trimming left V 7 bases short and J 6 bases short, with 13 bases between. Here the CDR3 DNA reads TGTGCCAGCATTTTCCAGGGAGGTAATTCACCCCTCCACTTT. Its protein product is CASIFQGGNSPLHF.

The chain combines TRBV30 with TRBJ2-2; 11 bases are shared with TRBD2. J was trimmed by 1 base and V by 3 bases; bases with no gene match: 7. The germline V gene has CDR1 GTSNPN and CDR2 SVGIG (reference sequence). The CDR3 totals 17 residues. The CDR3 nucleotides are TGTGCCTGGAGGGGCGGGACTAGCGGAATGAACACCGGGGAGCTGTTTTTT. It yields the protein CAWRGGTSGMNTGELFF.

The gene calls are TRBV7-9 and TRBJ2-3; 9 nucleotides agree with TRBD1. The CDR3 sequence is 15 residues long. Germline CDR1 and CDR2: SEHNR and FQNEAQ (reference sequence). Trimming took 5 bases from V and 2 from J; bases not matched to a gene: 5. In DNA, the CDR3 is TGTGCCAGCAGCGTGGGACAGGGTTACACAGATACGCAGTATTTT. Amino acid sequence: CASSVGQGYTDTQYF. The whole variable domain, filled in from reference TRBV7-9 and TRBJ2-3, reads DTGVSQNPRHKITKRGQNVTFRCDPISEHNRLYWYRQTLGQGPEFLTYFQNEAQLEKSRLLSDRFSAERPKGSFSTLEIQRTEQGDSAMYLCASSVGQGYTDTQYFGPGTRLTVL.

This chain links TRBV5-6 with TRBJ2-3, with a tentative D call TRBD1 (6 bases). This CDR3 is built from 14 residues. V shed 0 bases and J shed 8 bases, with 13 bases lying between them. Germline CDR1 is SGHDT and CDR2 is YYEEEE. The CDR3 nucleotides are TGTGCCAGCAGCTTGGGTACAGGGCAGGCTACGCAGTATTTT. Protein product: CASSLGTGQATQYF.

This clone was recorded a few times. The chain uses TRBV29-1 and TRBJ2-5; 9 bases fit TRBD1. V was clipped by 3 bases and J by 4 bases; unmatched bases: 6. This CDR3 region has 14 residues. Germline loops: CDR1 SQVTM, CDR2 ANQGSEA. In nucleotides, the CDR3 is TGCAGCGTTGAGGGACAGGGAGATATAGAGACCCAGTACTTC. Residues: CSVEGQGDIETQYF.